What follows are 24 T cell receptor beta chains derived from one specimen sequenced in a study of identical twins. TCRdb itself ran the 5' RACE reads through MiXCR, one entry per CDR3 protein. The sample has nearly 900,000 distinct CDR3 sequences, about 12% seen once; the top ten hold around 1.6%. The sample also formed part of further work on yellow fever vaccine responses in identical twins.

Sequencing used PBMCs. The receptor set was obtained from a woman under 30 in good health.

The chain is built from TRBV27 and TRBJ2-1; TRBD1 matches at 7 bases. The CDR3 consists of 17 residues. V trimming: 5 bases; J trimming: 0 bases; junction bases outside the gene matches: 10. Germline CDR1 and CDR2: MNHEY and SMNVEV (reference sequence). CDR3 in amino acids: CASSVRDSPSSYNEQFF. The CDR3, as DNA: TGTGCCAGCAGTGTACGGGACAGCCCGAGCTCCTACAATGAGCAGTTCTTC.

V and J are TRBV6-1 and TRBJ2-7; D could derive from TRBD1 or TRBD2 (5 bases each). This CDR3 has 14 residues. Trimming stripped 6 bases from V and 4 bases from J, with 16 bases between. Germline lookup yields CDR1 MNHNS and CDR2 SASEGT. The CDR3 loop reads CASRAGWGSYEQYF. CDR3 nucleotides: TGTGCCAGCAGGGCCGGGTGGGGGTCGTACGAGCAGTACTTC.

This clonotype was detected a few times. V and J are TRBV18 and TRBJ1-1; 7 positions match TRBD1. V dropped 1 base and J dropped 3; count of bases not matched to a gene: 2. CDR1 is KGHSH and CDR2 is LQKENI in the germline V gene. CDR3 size: 14 residues. The CDR3 protein is CASSPRGQDTEAFF. CDR3 coding DNA: TGTGCCAGCTCACCACGCGGACAGGACACTGAAGCTTTCTTT.

This clonotype was detected many times. J is TRBJ1-5 and V is TRBV12-3 or TRBV12-4; D ambiguous. V was shortened by 3 bases and J by 0 bases, with 9 bases between the two germline ends. This CDR3 spans 15 amino acids. The CDR3 spells CASSLGLYSNQPQHF. The CDR3 nucleotides read TGTGCCAGCAGTTTGGGCCTGTATAGCAATCAGCCCCAGCATTTT.

The genes are TRBV15 and TRBJ2-5, with D tentatively TRBD1 (6 bases). V lost 0 bases, J lost 2 bases, and 7 bases lay in between. Germline CDR1 reads LNHNV; CDR2 reads YYDKDF (reference sequence). This CDR3 region has 14 residues. CDR3 bases: TGTGCCACCAGCAGAGAGGGGACACAAGAGACCCAGTACTTC. It is translated as CATSREGTQETQYF.

This clonotype was seen at least ten times. CDR3 sequence (DNA): TGTGCCAGCAGTAACCGTCGCACTGAAGCTTTCTTT. It codes for CASSNRRTEAFF. V gene TRBV12-3 or TRBV12-4 combines with J gene TRBJ1-1; no clear D gene. The CDR3 spans 12 residues. V gave up 5 bases and J gave up 4 bases, with 8 bases separating them.

This clonotype came up many times. The rearrangement links TRBV4-1 to TRBJ2-5; D call uncertain. The CDR3 covers 14 residues. Germline assignment: CDR1 MGHRA and CDR2 YSYEKL. V lost 2 bases and J 1 base, leaving 8 bases between the germline ends. The CDR3 here is CASSQRQLQETQYF. In nucleotides, the CDR3 is TGCGCCAGCAGCCAAAGGCAGCTCCAAGAGACCCAGTACTTC.

This sequence joins TRBV12-3 or TRBV12-4 and TRBJ1-5; no firm D call. V dropped 3 bases and J dropped 0 bases, with 15 bases sitting between them. This CDR3 contains 17 residues. The CDR3 DNA sequence: TGTGCCAGCAGTTTCGGCAGCCGGACTAATAGCAATCAGCCCCAGCATTTT. The encoded protein is CASSFGSRTNSNQPQHF.

The sample holds many counts of this clonotype. The J gene is TRBJ1-1, the V gene TRBV2, with D possibly being TRBD1 (5 bases). Germline V CDR1 and CDR2: SNHLY, FYNNEI. V dropped 6 bases and J dropped 0 bases, with 11 bases sitting between them. The CDR3 is 14 residues long. CDR3 nucleotides: TGTGCCAGCAGCCGACAGTACATGAACACTGAAGCTTTCTTT. Protein product: CASSRQYMNTEAFF.

The V and J genes are TRBV20-1 and TRBJ1-1, with D perhaps matching TRBD1 (5 bases). The CDR3 contains 14 residues. V was cut by 4 bases and J by 1 base, with 13 bases left in between. The V gene's germline CDR1 is DFQATT and CDR2 SNEGSKA (reference sequence). CDR3 bases: TGCAGTGCTACCCCGATGGGGCAGAACACTGAAGCTTTCTTT. Translating it yields CSATPMGQNTEAFF.

The V and J genes are TRBV15 and TRBJ2-1; TRBD1 or TRBD2 may be the D gene (6 bases each). Trimming removed 0 bases at V and 2 bases at J, with 14 bases between. The CDR3 has 17 amino acids. Germline V gene data show CDR1 as LNHNV and CDR2 as YYDKDF (reference sequence). Here the CDR3 DNA reads TGTGCCACCAGCAGAGAGTTGGGGGGCCGTACCTACAATGAGCAGTTCTTC. It codes for CATSRELGGRTYNEQFF.

The chain carries TRBV10-3 and TRBJ2-6; no reliable D call. Germline V gene lookup returns CDR1 ENHRY and CDR2 SYGVKD. The CDR3 consists of 15 residues. V was cut by 3 bases and J by 2 bases, with 8 bases left in between. CDR3: CAISDSQPGANVLTF. In nucleotides, the CDR3 is TGTGCCATCAGTGACTCCCAACCTGGGGCCAACGTCCTGACTTTC.

This clonotype showed up just a few times. The chain carries TRBV15 and TRBJ2-3; D is unclear. The ends were cut back, 1 base at V and 1 base at J, with 15 bases in the middle. The CDR3 extends over 17 amino acids. Germline-derived CDR1 and CDR2 are LNHNV and YYDKDF (reference sequence). CDR3: CATSRALFAGRTDTQYF. The CDR3 nucleotides are TGTGCCACCAGCAGAGCCCTTTTTGCAGGCCGCACAGATACGCAGTATTTT.

In this sample, this clonotype turned up a few times. This rearrangement joins TRBV5-1 to TRBJ1-4; the D gene is possibly TRBD1 (5 bases). The CDR3 extends over 14 amino acids. The V gene lost 0 bases and the J gene lost 7 bases, with 10 bases spanning the gap. The V gene's germline CDR1 is SGHRS and CDR2 YFSETQ. This chain's CDR3 is CASSLGTLSEKLFF. CDR3 DNA: TGCGCCAGCAGCTTGGGGACACTTAGTGAAAAACTGTTTTTT.

This clonotype has just a few counts. The chain employs TRBV7-7 and TRBJ2-7; 7 positions agree with TRBD1. Per germline, CDR1 SSHAT and CDR2 FNYEAQ (reference sequence). V lost 4 bases to trimming and J lost 3 bases; unmatched junction nucleotides: 3. The CDR3 is 13 residues long. CDR3 coding DNA: TGTGCCAGCAGCTACCGACAGGGCTACGAGCAGTACTTC. As protein: CASSYRQGYEQYF. The full variable domain, with the rest looked up from reference TRBV7-7 and TRBJ2-7, is GAGVSQSPRYKVTKRGQDVTLRCDPISSHATLYWYQQALGQGPEFLTYFNYEAQPDKSGLPSDRFSAERPEGSISTLTIQRTEQRDSAMYRCASSYRQGYEQYFGPGTRLTVT.

Ten or more counts support this clonotype. V usage is TRBV7-9 and J usage is TRBJ1-1; 7 bases are shared with TRBD1. The CDR3 is 14 amino acids. Germline CDR1 SEHNR, CDR2 FQNEAQ (reference sequence). With V trimmed by 5 bases and J by 1 base, 4 bases remained unmatched. CDR3 protein: CASSPTGTNTEAFF. CDR3 nucleotides: TGTGCCAGCAGCCCGACAGGGACGAACACTGAAGCTTTCTTT.

J is TRBJ1-2 and V is TRBV29-1, with TRBD1 matching 8 bases. The germline V gene encodes CDR1 SQVTM and CDR2 ANQGSEA. The CDR3 length is 13 residues. V trimming: 4 bases; J trimming: 8 bases; junction bases outside the gene matches: 9. In DNA form, the CDR3 reads TGCAGCGTTGGACGGACAGGGCCCCTAGGCTACACCTTC. It yields the protein CSVGRTGPLGYTF.

The rearrangement joins TRBV24-1 to TRBJ2-1; TRBD2 agrees at 7 bases. The length of the CDR3 is 16 residues. After removal of 4 bases from V and 7 bases from J, the junction contained 12 bases not matched to a gene. Germline V gene data show CDR1 as KGHDR and CDR2 as SFDVKD. CDR3 sequence (DNA): TGTGCCACCAGTGACCAAGCGGGAAGGACGAGAAATGAGCAGTTCTTC. Amino acid sequence: CATSDQAGRTRNEQFF.

This clonotype was picked up a small number of times. This chain joins TRBV10-3 and TRBJ2-1; TRBD2 aligns across 10 bases. The CDR3 is made up of 15 amino acids. CDR1 is ENHRY, CDR2 SYGVKD, per germline. With V trimmed by 2 bases and J by 9 bases, 7 bases remained unmatched. The CDR3: CAISEPASGGPEQFF. The CDR3 region has the DNA TGTGCCATCAGTGAGCCCGCTAGCGGGGGCCCTGAGCAGTTCTTC.

J is TRBJ2-1 and V is TRBV19; either TRBD1 or TRBD2 may fit D (7 bases each). The CDR3 has 17 residues. CDR1 LNHDA and CDR2 SQIVND come from the germline V gene (reference sequence). The V gene lost 5 bases and the J gene lost 5 bases, with 22 bases spanning the gap. CDR3 sequence reads: CASSGHRGKGTNNEQFF. The CDR3 region has the DNA TGTGCCAGTAGTGGACACAGGGGCAAAGGGACTAACAATGAGCAGTTCTTC.

The chain employs TRBV5-4 and TRBJ2-7, with TRBD2 identical over 7 bases. V trimming: 2 bases; J trimming: 5 bases; junction bases outside the gene matches: 10. CDR3 length: 15 residues. Germline assignment: CDR1 SGHNT and CDR2 YYREEE (reference sequence). CDR3 residues: CASSLGGSNFDEQYF. CDR3 DNA sequence: TGTGCCAGCAGCTTAGGCGGGAGTAATTTCGACGAGCAGTACTTC.

This clonotype was found a few times. The chain carries TRBV12-3 or TRBV12-4 and TRBJ2-1, with 9 bases fitting TRBD1. The CDR3 is 16 amino acids. The junction had 12 bases not matched to a gene; V was cut back by 6 bases and J by 6 bases. The DNA of the CDR3 is TGTGCCAGCAGCCCCCGGGACAGGGTTACCCCCAATGAGCAGTTCTTC. Its translation is CASSPRDRVTPNEQFF.

This clonotype was seen repeatedly, ten times or more. This sequence joins TRBV5-6 and TRBJ2-1; D might be TRBD1 (5 bases). V lost 2 bases and J 0 bases, leaving 12 bases between the germline ends. The CDR3 runs 16 residues. Germline CDR1 SGHDT, CDR2 YYEEEE. In nucleotides, the CDR3 is TGTGCCAGCAGCTTAACAGGCTACGTCTCCTACAATGAGCAGTTCTTC. Encoded protein: CASSLTGYVSYNEQFF. The variable domain in full, with the rest retrieved from reference TRBV5-6 and TRBJ2-1, is DAGVTQSPTHLIKTRGQQVTLRCSPKSGHDTVSWYQQALGQGPQFIFQYYEEEERQRGNFPDRFSGHQFPNYSSELNVNALLLGDSALYLCASSLTGYVSYNEQFFGPGTRLTVL.

This clonotype was picked up a small number of times. The chain links TRBV2 to TRBJ1-4; 10 bases are shared with TRBD1. J gave up 7 bases and V 7 bases, and 6 bases lay outside the gene matches. The CDR3 length is 14 residues. Germline loops: CDR1 SNHLY, CDR2 FYNNEI. The CDR3 bases are TGTGCCAGCAAAGTTGGGACAGGGGTTGAAAAACTGTTTTTT. Residues: CASKVGTGVEKLFF. The full variable domain, completed using reference TRBV2 and TRBJ1-4, is EPEVTQTPSHQVTQMGQEVILRCVPISNHLYFYWYRQILGQKVEFLVSFYNNEISEKSEIFDDQFSVERPDGSNFTLKIRSTKLEDSAMYFCASKVGTGVEKLFFGSGTQLSVL.